The sequence of this TCR beta chain was determined in a study of blood T cells in healthy people across ages. The CDR3 contains 14 residues. V lost 1 base to trimming and J lost 10 bases; unmatched junction nucleotides: 7. The germline gives CDR1 DFQATT, CDR2 SNEGSKA (reference sequence). The use of a sample-barcoded 5' primer and a J-beta primer mix characterized a second PCR of roughly 6 to 11 cycles. MiXCR was run by TCRdb on the 5' RACE reads, yielding one entry per CDR3 protein. The table lists 1.5 million to 2 million distinct CDR3 sequences, roughly two fifths of them singletons, with approximately 22% in the top ten.

The specimen was blood. This TCR came from a human donor in good health. V is TRBV20-1 and J is TRBJ1-6, with 7 bases fitting TRBD1. CDR3 protein: CSARGTGTGSPLHF. As DNA, the CDR3 is TGCAGTGCTAGAGGGACAGGCACGGGATCACCCCTCCACTTT.